These T cell receptor beta chains were read from a single sample in a study of CD8 T cells in ankylosing spondylitis. TCRdb re-derived calls from the 5' RACE reads in MiXCR, one entry per CDR3 protein. The table includes 90,000 to 100,000 distinct CDR3 sequences, about 7.7% detected once. The specimen sequenced was blood, either unsorted or a sorted T cell fraction (not recorded which). All receptors come from a male donor with ankylosing spondylitis or in good health (not recorded which). Each CDR3 is given with its conserved first and last residue. The D gene is left open where the match is weak. Clone size is given for some rows only: seen once, a few or many times, or a class if the clone is expanded.

TRBV6-4	11	TRBJ1-5	-	many	CASTKLGPQHF	TGTGCCAGCACCAAACTTGGGCCCCAGCATTTT
TRBV19	15	TRBJ2-5	-	few	CASSNPGHLPETQYF	TGTGCCAGTAGTAATCCGGGCCACCTTCCAGAGACCCAGTACTTC
TRBV6-1	16	TRBJ2-1	-	many	CASSEGRAFSYNEQFF	TGTGCCAGCAGTGAAGGGAGGGCCTTCTCCTACAATGAGCAGTTCTTC
TRBV18	14	TRBJ1-1	-	many	CASSPRDSYTEAFF	TGTGCCAGCTCACCAAGAGACAGCTACACTGAAGCTTTCTTT
TRBV7-9	15	TRBJ1-1	TRBD1	many	CASSGKGAEDTEAFF	TGTGCCAGCAGCGGAAAGGGGGCGGAGGACACTGAAGCTTTCTTT
TRBV7-2	13	TRBJ2-7	-	many	CASSSGALYEQYF	TGTGCCAGCAGCTCGGGGGCATTGTACGAGCAGTACTTC
TRBV12-3/TRBV12-4	12	TRBJ1-1	-	many	CASKVENTEAFF	TGTGCCAGCAAGGTTGAGAACACTGAAGCTTTCTTT
TRBV6-2/TRBV6-3	18	TRBJ2-3	TRBD2	many	CASRRLAGGTSSTDTQYF	TGTGCCAGCAGAAGACTAGCGGGAGGTACCAGTAGCACAGATACGCAGTATTTT
TRBV29-1	18	TRBJ2-1	TRBD2	-	CSSHGLAAPYNSYNEQFF	TGCAGCTCTCACGGACTAGCGGCCCCTTACAACTCCTACAATGAGCAGTTCTTC
TRBV3-1	15	TRBJ2-7	-	many	CASSPWETRPYEQYF	TGTGCCAGCAGCCCCTGGGAGACTAGGCCGTACGAGCAGTACTTC
TRBV7-9	12	TRBJ2-5	-	few	CASRFGKETQYF	TGTGCCAGCAGATTCGGCAAGGAGACCCAGTACTTC
TRBV5-1	16	TRBJ2-7	TRBD2	many	CASSWQTSGISYEQYF	TGCGCCAGCAGCTGGCAGACTAGCGGGATTTCCTACGAGCAGTACTTC
TRBV4-1	14	TRBJ1-1	-	many	CASSNWTAATEAFF	TGCGCCAGCAGCAACTGGACAGCTGCCACTGAAGCTTTCTTT
TRBV6-1	14	TRBJ2-7	TRBD1	many	CASSPPGQHYEQYF	TGTGCCAGCAGCCCGCCGGGACAGCACTACGAGCAGTACTTC
TRBV29-1	13	TRBJ1-2	TRBD1	many	CSGGQGANYGYTF	TGCAGCGGGGGACAGGGAGCTAACTATGGCTACACCTTC
TRBV4-2	16	TRBJ2-1	TRBD2	few	CASSQVRLAGGNEQFF	TGTGCCAGCAGCCAAGTGCGTCTAGCGGGAGGGAATGAGCAGTTCTTC
TRBV5-1	13	TRBJ1-1	-	many	CASSFDGNTEAFF	TGCGCCAGCAGCTTTGACGGGAACACTGAAGCTTTCTTT
TRBV25-1	14	TRBJ1-5	TRBD1	many	CASSATGRGQPQHF	TGTGCCAGCAGTGCGACAGGGAGAGGTCAGCCCCAGCATTTT
TRBV5-1	13	TRBJ2-1	TRBD2	many	CASSIGDYRTQFF	TGCGCCAGCAGCATTGGGGACTACCGCACTCAGTTCTTC
TRBV11-2	14	TRBJ2-3	-	many	CASSLAQFTDTQYF	TGTGCCAGCAGCTTAGCACAGTTCACAGATACGCAGTATTTT
TRBV20-1	11	TRBJ2-7	-	many	CSARDSYEQYF	TGCAGTGCTAGGGATTCCTACGAGCAGTACTTC
TRBV6-2/TRBV6-3	13	TRBJ2-7	-	many	CASTPGNSYEQYF	TGTGCCAGTACTCCAGGAAACTCCTACGAGCAGTACTTC
TRBV30	13	TRBJ1-1	-	many	CAWGFTRDTEAFF	TGTGCCTGGGGTTTCACACGGGACACTGAAGCTTTCTTT
TRBV10-3	14	TRBJ2-7	TRBD1	many	CAIRRQGTENEQYF	TGTGCCATCAGGCGACAGGGGACGGAAAACGAGCAGTACTTC
TRBV10-3	12	TRBJ1-2	-	many	CAVMDTNYGYTF	TGTGCCGTGATGGACACTAACTATGGCTACACCTTC
TRBV18	14	TRBJ2-1	-	-	CASSPAVGNNEQFF	TGTGCCAGCTCACCAGCGGTAGGGAACAATGAGCAGTTCTTC
TRBV9	15	TRBJ2-1	TRBD1	many	CASSGGQGLVHEQFF	TGTGCCAGCAGCGGGGGACAGGGGTTGGTCCATGAGCAGTTCTTC
TRBV20-1	15	TRBJ2-7	-	many	CSARDLVSIPYEQYF	TGCAGTGCTAGAGACCTGGTCTCCATTCCCTACGAGCAGTACTTC
TRBV5-1	17	TRBJ2-7	-	many	CASSLEPLAGADYEQYF	TGCGCCAGCAGCTTGGAACCTCTCGCCGGGGCCGACTACGAGCAGTACTTC
TRBV4-3	15	TRBJ2-2	-	many	CASSQAAFNTGELFF	TGCGCCAGCAGCCAAGCGGCGTTTAACACCGGGGAGCTGTTTTTT
TRBV18	13	TRBJ1-2	-	-	CASSPPWDYGYTF	TGTGCCAGCTCACCACCCTGGGACTATGGCTACACCTTC
TRBV6-2/TRBV6-3	16	TRBJ1-1	-	many	CASSIAAHPRATEAFF	TGTGCCAGCAGTATAGCGGCCCACCCGAGGGCCACTGAAGCTTTCTTT
TRBV28	15	TRBJ1-6	-	many	CASSLLGRTNSPLHF	TGTGCCAGCAGTTTACTGGGGCGAACGAATTCACCCCTCCACTTT
TRBV29-1	13	TRBJ2-3	-	-	CSVRLRYTDTQYF	TGCAGCGTCCGGCTTAGGTACACAGATACGCAGTATTTT
TRBV4-2	21	TRBJ2-3	TRBD2	-	CASSQGRWLASGRARTDTQYF	TGTGCCAGCAGCCAAGGCCGCTGGTTAGCTAGCGGGAGGGCCCGTACAGATACGCAGTATTTT
TRBV20-1	14	TRBJ1-5	-	many	CSASSPRATQPQHF	TGCAGTGCTAGTTCCCCCCGAGCTACTCAGCCCCAGCATTTT
TRBV18	15	TRBJ1-1	-	many	CASSPSAGRDTEAFF	TGTGCCAGCTCACCCTCGGCGGGGCGCGACACTGAAGCTTTCTTT
TRBV12-5	14	TRBJ1-5	-	many	CASALTGQLKPQHF	TGTGCTAGTGCCCTTACGGGGCAGCTAAAGCCCCAGCATTTT
TRBV12-3/TRBV12-4	16	TRBJ2-2	-	few	CASSSHQGIETGELFF	TGTGCCAGCAGTTCCCACCAGGGAATCGAGACCGGGGAGCTGTTTTTT
TRBV4-3	16	TRBJ1-2	-	many	CASSQAVRLSNYGYTF	TGCGCCAGCAGCCAAGCAGTCAGACTGTCTAACTATGGCTACACCTTC
TRBV20-1	15	TRBJ1-5	-	many	CSAHEAGRNNQPQHF	TGCAGTGCCCATGAGGCAGGGCGAAACAATCAGCCCCAGCATTTT
TRBV19	15	TRBJ2-3	TRBD1	many	CASSIGQGFSDTQYF	TGTGCCAGTAGTATAGGACAGGGATTTTCGGATACGCAGTATTTT
TRBV20-1	13	TRBJ1-1	-	-	CSAIRRGRVEAFF	TGCAGTGCTATCAGGAGGGGTAGGGTTGAAGCTTTCTTT
TRBV4-1	14	TRBJ2-3	-	many	CASSQEDSTDTQYF	TGCGCCAGCAGCCAAGAAGACTCGACAGATACGCAGTATTTT
TRBV12-3/TRBV12-4	13	TRBJ2-1	-	many	CASSLNSWNEQFF	TGTGCCAGCAGTTTGAATAGCTGGAATGAGCAGTTCTTC
TRBV6-1	16	TRBJ2-5	TRBD1	many	CASSGRTGEYQETQYF	TGTGCCAGCAGTGGCCGCACAGGGGAATACCAAGAGACCCAGTACTTC
TRBV7-9	15	TRBJ2-7	-	-	CASSRVGGVNYEQYF	TGTGCCAGCAGCCGAGTTGGAGGAGTAAACTACGAGCAGTACTTC
TRBV12-3/TRBV12-4	14	TRBJ2-7	-	many	CASSHTQGSYEQYF	TGTGCCAGCAGCCACACCCAGGGCTCCTACGAGCAGTACTTC
TRBV20-1	11	TRBJ1-2	-	many	CSAIGNYGYTF	TGCAGTGCCATCGGGAACTATGGCTACACCTTC
TRBV6-2/TRBV6-3	11	TRBJ1-2	-	-	CASSRQEGYTF	TGTGCCAGCAGTCGTCAGGAGGGCTACACCTTC
TRBV2	14	TRBJ2-1	-	-	CAGSPTTLGNEQFF	TGTGCCGGCAGTCCTACTACACTTGGGAATGAGCAGTTCTTC
TRBV20-1	16	TRBJ2-3	TRBD2	many	CSARDRSGRATDTQYF	TGCAGTGCTAGAGATCGTAGCGGGAGGGCAACAGATACGCAGTATTTT
TRBV4-2	13	TRBJ2-2	-	-	CASSQSGAGELFF	TGTGCCAGCAGCCAATCGGGGGCCGGGGAGCTGTTTTTT
TRBV5-5	12	TRBJ2-1	-	many	CASSLLWNEQFF	TGTGCCAGCAGCTTGTTGTGGAATGAGCAGTTCTTC